This T cell receptor (beta chain) was recovered during a study of regulatory T cells in long-lasting Graves disease. General study results and limits: TRBV28, TRBJ1-2 and TRBJ2-5 emerged as the favored segments in persistent disease.

Time point indicated: newly diagnosed GD, antithyroid drugs for less than 3 months. RNA from PBMCs was the source of the TCR library. The authors built TCR beta libraries using iRepertoire HTBI primers and Arm-PCR of CDR3 regions. TCRdb redid the calling of the multiplex PCR reads with MiXCR, one entry per CDR3 protein. Seen here are 250,000 or so distinct CDR3 sequences, 15% to 20% observed once, and the top ten hold roughly 15%. The CDR3 loop spans 15 amino acids. Trimming left V 5 bases short and J 1 base short, with 14 bases between. CDR1 MNHEY and CDR2 SMNVEV come from the germline V gene (reference sequence). This clonotype was picked up many times. Its specificity is not known. The data were also submitted as part of a second study, on T cells in Graves' hyperthyroidism and ophthalmopathy. That work contributes: Among the patients, aged 18 to 65, hyperthyroidism was newly diagnosed and had lasted under 2 months.

The source was peripheral blood mononuclear cells (PBMCs), collected at new diagnosis, from a patient treated with antithyroid drugs. This receptor was obtained from a woman between 25 and 40 years old with Graves disease. This chain connects TRBV27 to TRBJ1-1, with D maybe TRBD1 (6 bases). CDR3 loop: CASSRRGGGNTEAFF. The CDR3 DNA sequence: TGTGCCAGCAGTCGCCGAGGGGGGGGGAACACTGAAGCTTTCTTT.